A single sample is the source of the 22 T cell receptor beta chains below, sequenced in a study of blood T cell repertoires in COVID-19. Libraries were prepared by immunoSEQ multiplex PCR; TCRdb keeps only in-frame clonotypes and omits some of them. The data show under 250,000 clones, around 83% seen once. The sample was peripheral blood. The receptor source for this set is a woman aged 40-49 years who had recovered from COVID-19.

The chain is built from TRBV3-1 (or the pseudogene TRBV3-2) and TRBJ2-1; D might be TRBD1 (5 bases). Trimming removed 3 bases from V and 4 bases from J, with 16 bases in between. Per germline, CDR1 LGHDT and CDR2 YNNKEL (reference sequence). This CDR3 has 16 amino acids. The CDR3 coding sequence is TGTGCCAGCAGCCATGCAGGGTCGGAAAATTACAATGAGCAGTTCTTC. It specifies CASSHAGSENYNEQFF.

This chain links TRBV3-1 (or the pseudogene TRBV3-2) with TRBJ1-2; TRBD1 aligns across 7 bases. V shed 6 bases and J 8 bases; nucleotides not matched to a gene: 9. Germline CDR1 and CDR2: LGHDT and YNNKEL (reference sequence). The length of the CDR3 is 13 residues. The CDR3 reads CASSLVQGSGYTF. The CDR3 nucleotides read TGTGCCAGCAGTCTAGTACAGGGGTCCGGCTACACCTTC.

In this sample, this clone turned up once. V is TRBV11-3 and J is TRBJ2-5, with D perhaps TRBD2 (6 bases). The length of the CDR3 is 14 residues. The V end lost 5 bases, the J end lost 1 base, and 11 bases lay between the germline ends. CDR1 SGHNT and CDR2 YENEEA come from the germline V gene. CDR3 nucleotides: TGTGCCAGCAGCCTCAGGACTACCCAAGAGACCCAGTACTTC. Translating it yields CASSLRTTQETQYF.

The CDR3 DNA sequence: TGTGCCAGCAGCCCTGAAGGGGCGTATCAGCCCCAGCATTTT. Amino acids: CASSPEGAYQPQHF. This rearrangement joins TRBV4-2 to TRBJ1-5; weak D call: TRBD1 (5 bases). This CDR3 region has 14 residues. The V end lost 4 bases, the J end lost 5 bases, and 12 bases lay between the germline ends. Germline V gene data show CDR1 as LGHNA and CDR2 as YNFKEQ.

The chain is built from TRBV28 and TRBJ2-4, with D possibly being TRBD2 (7 bases). The CDR3 runs to 15 residues. V lost 8 bases, J lost 0 bases, and 14 bases lay in between. The germline V gene encodes CDR1 MDHEN and CDR2 SYDVKM. The CDR3 region has the DNA TGTGCCAGCGGGGGGGCAGCCATAGCCAAAAACATTCAGTACTTC. Its protein is CASGGAAIAKNIQYF.

In this sample, this clone turned up many times. The genes are TRBV2 and TRBJ2-1, with 12 positions matching TRBD2. The CDR3 length is 15 residues. The ends lost 6 bases at V and 5 bases at J; junction bases unmatched: 5. From germline, CDR1 is SNHLY and CDR2 FYNNEI. The CDR3 DNA sequence: TGTGCCAGCAGACCTCTAGCGGGGGGGGACAATGAGCAGTTCTTC. The encoded protein is CASRPLAGGDNEQFF.

The chain carries TRBV28 and TRBJ1-1; D perhaps matches TRBD1 (5 bases). CDR1 and CDR2 (germline): MDHEN, SYDVKM. Deletions cut 3 bases from V and 4 bases from J, with 15 bases between. The CDR3 has 15 amino acids. The CDR3 here is CASSLGLGRGTEAFF. DNA of the CDR3: TGTGCCAGCAGTTTGGGACTGGGGAGAGGCACTGAAGCTTTCTTT.

About this clone itself: The sample carries other DNA sequences with the same CDR3. The chain couples TRBV6-5 to TRBJ2-7; 8 bases line up with TRBD1. The CDR3 length is 14 residues. The V segment lost 4 bases and the J segment 1 base; nucleotides outside the gene matches: 3. Germline V CDR1 and CDR2: MNHEY, SVGAGI. CDR3 sequence: CASSLGQGSYEQYF. DNA of the CDR3: TGTGCCAGCAGTTTAGGACAGGGTTCCTACGAGCAGTACTTC.

The chain employs TRBV24-1 and TRBJ1-3, with D hard to call. The length of the CDR3 is 13 residues. Germline CDR1 KGHDR, CDR2 SFDVKD. The V end was cut by 10 bases, the J end by 0 bases, with 9 bases between. The CDR3 coding sequence is TGTGCCACTAGTCCTCCCTCTGGAAACACCATATATTTT. Its protein product is CATSPPSGNTIYF.

CDR3 sequence reads: CASSLRDNQETQYF. The DNA for the CDR3 is TGTGCCAGCAGCCTTAGGGACAACCAAGAGACCCAGTACTTC. The genes are TRBV3-1 (or the pseudogene TRBV3-2) and TRBJ2-5; D might be TRBD1 (6 bases). V was clipped by 4 bases and J by 0 bases, with 9 bases between them. Germline lookup yields CDR1 LGHDT and CDR2 YNNKEL (reference sequence). This CDR3 is 14 amino acids long.

The chain joins TRBV28 to TRBJ1-2, with 8 bases that match TRBD1. The CDR3 totals 13 residues. V was pared by 4 bases and J by 3 bases, with 1 base of the junction left unmatched. Germline CDR1 and CDR2: MDHEN and SYDVKM. CDR3 residues: CASSSGGHYGYTF. The CDR3 DNA reads as TGTGCCAGCAGTTCAGGGGGCCACTATGGCTACACCTTC.

V and J are TRBV3-1 (or the pseudogene TRBV3-2) and TRBJ1-3; TRBD1 agrees at 10 bases. The CDR3 covers 16 residues. Germline CDR1 reads LGHDT; CDR2 reads YNNKEL (reference sequence). V gave up 3 bases and J gave up 6 bases; unmatched junction bases: 8. CDR3 sequence: CASSHLTGGVLNTIYF. As DNA, the CDR3 is TGTGCCAGCAGCCATCTGACAGGGGGCGTTTTAAACACCATATATTTT.

The chain couples TRBV5-1 to TRBJ2-7; D not resolved. Trimming pared 0 bases from V and 9 bases from J, leaving 16 bases between. Germline loops: CDR1 SGHRS, CDR2 YFSETQ. The CDR3 is made up of 14 amino acids. The DNA for the CDR3 is TGCGCCAGCAGCTTGGGGGCACCGGTTGACGGGCAGTACTTC. Encoded protein: CASSLGAPVDGQYF.

This chain connects TRBV6-5 to TRBJ2-7; D perhaps matches TRBD1 (5 bases). Looked up from germline, CDR1 is MNHEY and CDR2 is SVGAGI. The CDR3 runs to 13 residues. Trimming pared 6 bases from V and 9 bases from J, leaving 18 bases between. The CDR3 region is CASSRQKSNGQYF. In nucleotides, the CDR3 is TGTGCCAGCAGCCGACAGAAATCTAACGGGCAGTACTTC.

The genes are TRBV19 and TRBJ2-4; D is possibly TRBD1 (5 bases). The CDR3 covers 14 residues. Looked up from germline, CDR1 is LNHDA and CDR2 is SQIVND (reference sequence). Trimming pared 4 bases from V and 1 base from J, leaving 8 bases between. CDR3 nucleotide sequence: TGTGCCAGTAGTACAGGGTCGGCCAAAAACATTCAGTACTTC. Translation gives CASSTGSAKNIQYF.

This clone was observed a single time. This rearrangement joins TRBV6-1 to TRBJ1-2; D call uncertain. V lost 2 bases, J lost 4 bases, and 14 bases lay in between. This CDR3 has 15 residues. Germline loops: CDR1 MNHNS, CDR2 SASEGT. CDR3 residues: CASSEPARGSYGYTF. The DNA for the CDR3 is TGTGCCAGCAGTGAACCGGCCCGCGGATCCTATGGCTACACCTTC.

The V gene is TRBV2, the J gene TRBJ1-1; D is possibly TRBD1 (5 bases). Germline assignment: CDR1 SNHLY and CDR2 FYNNEI. The CDR3 consists of 14 residues. The ends were cut back, 4 bases at V and 4 bases at J, with 13 bases in the middle. CDR3 protein: CASSGIRVGTEAFF. DNA for the CDR3: TGTGCCAGCAGTGGTATCAGGGTGGGCACTGAAGCTTTCTTT.

This clone showed up just a few times. The chain links TRBV4-1 to TRBJ1-5; tentatively, D is TRBD1 (5 bases). The V end lost 3 bases, the J end lost 1 base, and 10 bases lay between the germline ends. This CDR3 has 15 amino acids. Germline V gene sequence: CDR1 MGHRA, CDR2 YSYEKL. The CDR3 is CASSHSGASNQPQHF. In DNA, the CDR3 is TGCGCCAGCAGCCACAGTGGGGCAAGCAATCAGCCCCAGCATTTT.

This clone came up a few times. This chain joins TRBV2 and TRBJ1-2; 11 positions agree with TRBD1. The CDR3 sequence is 13 residues long. J was trimmed by 6 bases and V by 7 bases; bases with no gene match: 4. Germline CDR1 is SNHLY and CDR2 is FYNNEI. CDR3 bases: TGTGCCAGCATCCGGGACAGGGGGAATGGCTACACCTTC. Amino acid sequence: CASIRDRGNGYTF. Full variable domain (missing parts from reference TRBV2 and TRBJ1-2): EPEVTQTPSHQVTQMGQEVILRCVPISNHLYFYWYRQILGQKVEFLVSFYNNEISEKSEIFDDQFSVERPDGSNFTLKIRSTKLEDSAMYFCASIRDRGNGYTFGSGTRLTVV.

The rearrangement uses TRBV4-1 and TRBJ2-5; TRBD1 is a possible D gene (7 bases). Germline CDR1 MGHRA, CDR2 YSYEKL. The CDR3 runs 17 residues. Trimming removed 0 bases from V and 3 bases from J, with 17 bases in between. This CDR3 is CASSQELTGQREETQYF. The CDR3 region has the DNA TGCGCCAGCAGCCAAGAGCTGACAGGGCAGCGGGAAGAGACCCAGTACTTC.

The table lists this clone with many counts. The chain has TRBV12-3 or TRBV12-4 and TRBJ1-5, with D possibly matching TRBD1 (6 bases). Between the trimmed V and J ends, which lost 5 bases and 6 bases, there was a span of 11 bases. This CDR3 is 13 amino acids long. CDR3 loop: CASSPGEGQPQHF. CDR3 coding DNA: TGTGCCAGCAGTCCAGGGGAGGGTCAGCCCCAGCATTTT.

The chain's CDR3 is CASSDYPGRTGELFF. Here the CDR3 DNA reads TGTGCCAGCAGTGATTACCCAGGCCGCACCGGGGAGCTGTTTTTT. The chain is built from TRBV6-4 and TRBJ2-2; D gene uncertain. This CDR3 is 15 amino acids long. V was clipped by 3 bases and J by 4 bases, with 12 bases between them. Germline assignment: CDR1 MRHNA and CDR2 SNTAGT.